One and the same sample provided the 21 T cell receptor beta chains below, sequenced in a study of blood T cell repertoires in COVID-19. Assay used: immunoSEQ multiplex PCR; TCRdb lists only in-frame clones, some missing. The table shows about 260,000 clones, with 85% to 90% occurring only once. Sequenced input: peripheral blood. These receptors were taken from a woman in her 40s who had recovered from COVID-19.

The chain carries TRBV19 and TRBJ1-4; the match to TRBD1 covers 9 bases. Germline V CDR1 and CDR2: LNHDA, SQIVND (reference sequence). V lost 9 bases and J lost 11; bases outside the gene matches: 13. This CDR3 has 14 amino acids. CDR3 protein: CASLRDRAFGKLFF. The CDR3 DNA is TGTGCCAGCCTCCGGGACAGGGCCTTCGGGAAACTGTTTTTT.

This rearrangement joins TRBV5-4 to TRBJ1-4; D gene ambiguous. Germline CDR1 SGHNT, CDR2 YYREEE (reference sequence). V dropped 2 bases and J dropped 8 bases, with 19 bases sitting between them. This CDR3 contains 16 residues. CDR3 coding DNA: TGTGCCAGCAGCTTAAGGTCGGGCTCGCCGGGAGAAAAACTGTTTTTT. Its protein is CASSLRSGSPGEKLFF.

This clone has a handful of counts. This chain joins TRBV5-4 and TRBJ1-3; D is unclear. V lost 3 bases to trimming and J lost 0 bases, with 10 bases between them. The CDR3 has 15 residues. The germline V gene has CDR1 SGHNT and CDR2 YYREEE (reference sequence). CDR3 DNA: TGTGCCAGCAGCTCTACAGTGCTCTCTGGAAACACCATATATTTT. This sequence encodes CASSSTVLSGNTIYF.

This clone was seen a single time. The CDR3 DNA reads as TGTGCCAGCACCCACCCGACTAGCGGGGGGGAGGTGCAGTTCTTC. This encodes CASTHPTSGGEVQFF. The rearrangement uses TRBV5-4 and TRBJ2-1; 14 bases align to TRBD2. This CDR3 has 15 amino acids. The germline CDR1 and CDR2 sequences are SGHNT and YYREEE (reference sequence). V was clipped by 6 bases and J by 12 bases; unmatched bases: 11.

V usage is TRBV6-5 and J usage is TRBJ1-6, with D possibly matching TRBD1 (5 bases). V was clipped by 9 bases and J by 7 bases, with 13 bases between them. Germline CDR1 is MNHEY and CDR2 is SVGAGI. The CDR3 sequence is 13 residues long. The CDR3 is CASGGRANSPLHF. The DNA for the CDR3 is TGTGCCAGTGGTGGCAGGGCAAATTCACCCCTCCACTTT.

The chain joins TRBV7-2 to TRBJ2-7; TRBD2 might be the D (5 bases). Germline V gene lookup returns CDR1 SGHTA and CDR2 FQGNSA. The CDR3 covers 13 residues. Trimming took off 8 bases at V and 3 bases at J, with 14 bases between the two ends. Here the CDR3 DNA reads TGTGCCAGCGGGCGGGCTTTCGGCTACGAGCAGTACTTC. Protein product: CASGRAFGYEQYF. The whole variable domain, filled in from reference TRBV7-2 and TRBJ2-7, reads GAGVSQSPSNKVTEKGKDVELRCDPISGHTALYWYRQSLGQGLEFLIYFQGNSAPDKSGLPSDRFSAERTGGSVSTLTIQRTQQEDSAVYLCASGRAFGYEQYFGPGTRLTVT.

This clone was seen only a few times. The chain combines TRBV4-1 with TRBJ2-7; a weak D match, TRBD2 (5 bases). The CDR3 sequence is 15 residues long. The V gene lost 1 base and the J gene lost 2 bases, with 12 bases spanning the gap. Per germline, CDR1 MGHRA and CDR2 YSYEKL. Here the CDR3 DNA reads TGCGCCAGCAGCCAAGTTCCCGGGAAACCCTACGAGCAGTACTTC. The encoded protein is CASSQVPGKPYEQYF.

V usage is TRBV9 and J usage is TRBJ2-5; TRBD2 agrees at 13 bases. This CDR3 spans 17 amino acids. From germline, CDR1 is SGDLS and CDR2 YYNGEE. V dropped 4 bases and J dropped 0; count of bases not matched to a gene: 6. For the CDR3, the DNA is TGTGCCAGCAGCCCCCGGACTAGCGGGGGTTACCAAGAGACCCAGTACTTC. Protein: CASSPRTSGGYQETQYF.

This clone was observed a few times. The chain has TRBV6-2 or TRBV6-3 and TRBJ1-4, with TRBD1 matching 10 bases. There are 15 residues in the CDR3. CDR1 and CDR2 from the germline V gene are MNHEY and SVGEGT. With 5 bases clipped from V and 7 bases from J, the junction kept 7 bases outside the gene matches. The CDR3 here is CASSPRRDRGEKLFF. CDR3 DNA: TGTGCCAGCAGTCCAAGGCGGGACAGGGGTGAAAAACTGTTTTTT.

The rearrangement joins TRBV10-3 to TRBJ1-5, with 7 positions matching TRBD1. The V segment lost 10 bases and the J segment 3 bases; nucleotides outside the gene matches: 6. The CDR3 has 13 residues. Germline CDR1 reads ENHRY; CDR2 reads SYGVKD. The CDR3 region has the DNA TGTGCCACAGGACAGGTTCTCAATCAGCCCCAGCATTTT. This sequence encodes CATGQVLNQPQHF.

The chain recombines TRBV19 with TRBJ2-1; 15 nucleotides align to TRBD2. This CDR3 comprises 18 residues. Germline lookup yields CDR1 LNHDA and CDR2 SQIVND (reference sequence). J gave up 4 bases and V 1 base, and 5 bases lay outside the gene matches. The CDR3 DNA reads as TGTGCCAGTAGTATAGGGACTAGCGGGGGGGTTGCTTACAATGAGCAGTTCTTC. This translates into CASSIGTSGGVAYNEQFF.

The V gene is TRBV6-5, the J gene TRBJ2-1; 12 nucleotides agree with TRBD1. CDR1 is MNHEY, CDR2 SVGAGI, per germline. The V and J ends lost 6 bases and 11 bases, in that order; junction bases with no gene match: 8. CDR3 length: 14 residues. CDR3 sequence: CASSGTGGPPKQFF. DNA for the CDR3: TGTGCCAGCAGCGGGACAGGGGGCCCCCCTAAGCAGTTCTTC.

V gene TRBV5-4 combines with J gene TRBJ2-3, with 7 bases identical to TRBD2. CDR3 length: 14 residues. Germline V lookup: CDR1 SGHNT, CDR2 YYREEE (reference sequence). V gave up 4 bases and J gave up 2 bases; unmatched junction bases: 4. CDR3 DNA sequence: TGTGCCAGCAGCCCGGGGGGTCCCACAGATACGCAGTATTTT. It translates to CASSPGGPTDTQYF.

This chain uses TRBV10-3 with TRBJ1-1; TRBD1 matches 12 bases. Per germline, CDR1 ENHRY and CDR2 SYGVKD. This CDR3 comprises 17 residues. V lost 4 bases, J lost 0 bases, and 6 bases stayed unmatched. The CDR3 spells CAISGPGQGALNTEAFF. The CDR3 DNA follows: TGTGCCATCAGTGGGCCGGGACAGGGGGCCTTGAACACTGAAGCTTTCTTT.

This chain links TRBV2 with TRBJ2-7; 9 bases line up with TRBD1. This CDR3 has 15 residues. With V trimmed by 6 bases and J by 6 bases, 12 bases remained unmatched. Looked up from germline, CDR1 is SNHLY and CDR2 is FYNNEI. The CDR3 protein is CASRERPGQGSEQYF. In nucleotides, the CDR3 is TGTGCCAGCAGGGAGAGACCGGGACAGGGTTCCGAGCAGTACTTC.

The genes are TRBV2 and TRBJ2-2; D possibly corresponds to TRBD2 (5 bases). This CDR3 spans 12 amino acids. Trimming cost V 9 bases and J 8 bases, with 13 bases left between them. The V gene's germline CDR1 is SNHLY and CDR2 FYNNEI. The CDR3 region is CASRRAGGELFF. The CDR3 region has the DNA TGTGCCAGTCGGCGGGCCGGGGGGGAGCTGTTTTTT.

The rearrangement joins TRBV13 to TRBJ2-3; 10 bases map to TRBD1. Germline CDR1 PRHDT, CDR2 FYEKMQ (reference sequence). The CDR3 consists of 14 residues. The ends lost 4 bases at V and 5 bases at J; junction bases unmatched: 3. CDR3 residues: CASSSGTGVDTQYF. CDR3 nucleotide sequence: TGTGCCAGCAGCTCCGGGACAGGGGTAGATACGCAGTATTTT.

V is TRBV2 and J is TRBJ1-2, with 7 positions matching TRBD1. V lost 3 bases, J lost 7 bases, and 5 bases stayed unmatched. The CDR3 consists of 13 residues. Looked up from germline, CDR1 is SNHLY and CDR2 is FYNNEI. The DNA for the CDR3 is TGTGCCAGCAGTGATGAAGGGGGCAGTGGCTACACCTTC. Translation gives CASSDEGGSGYTF.

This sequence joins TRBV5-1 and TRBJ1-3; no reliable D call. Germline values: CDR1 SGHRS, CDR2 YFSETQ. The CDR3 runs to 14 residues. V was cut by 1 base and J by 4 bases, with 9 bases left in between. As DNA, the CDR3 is TGCGCCAGCAGCTTGTATGCCGGGGGAAACACCATATATTTT. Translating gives CASSLYAGGNTIYF.

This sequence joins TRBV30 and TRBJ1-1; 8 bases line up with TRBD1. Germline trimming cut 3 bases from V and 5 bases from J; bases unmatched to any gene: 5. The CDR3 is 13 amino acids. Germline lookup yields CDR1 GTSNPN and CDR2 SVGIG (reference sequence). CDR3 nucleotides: TGTGCCTGGAGAACCGGACAGGGAACTGAAGCTTTCTTT. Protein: CAWRTGQGTEAFF.

CDR3 loop: CASSLGSRDEQYF. In DNA, the CDR3 is TGCGCCAGCAGCTTGGGGTCGAGGGACGAGCAGTACTTC. This chain joins TRBV5-1 and TRBJ2-7; possibly TRBD2 for D (5 bases). The V end was cut by 0 bases, the J end by 5 bases, with 9 bases between. Per the germline V gene, CDR1 is SGHRS and CDR2 is YFSETQ. This CDR3 comprises 13 residues.